The rows below give T cell receptor beta chains drawn from one sample of a study of T cells in Graves' hyperthyroidism and ophthalmopathy. MiXCR, applied by TCRdb to the multiplex PCR reads, yields one record per CDR3 protein. Among hundreds of thousands of distinct CDR3 sequences listed, over 35% were seen once. What was sequenced was blood. The receptors originated from a man younger than 35 with Graves' hyperthyroidism. The conserved cysteine and the conserved F or W are not part of the CDR3 here. D genes are given only for firm matches.

V gene: TRBV9
J gene: TRBJ2-7
D gene: NA
CDR3 protein: ASSVGLSPYEQY

V gene: TRBV11-2
J gene: TRBJ2-1
D gene: TRBD1
CDR3 protein: ASSVTGTEYNEQF

V gene: TRBV20-1
J gene: TRBJ2-5
D gene: TRBD2
CDR3 protein: SARAATSGGQGTQY

V gene: TRBV15
J gene: TRBJ2-5
D gene: TRBD2
CDR3 protein: ATSGRTSGPQETQY

V gene: TRBV3-1
J gene: TRBJ1-4
D gene: NA
CDR3 protein: ASSKLPGHSNEKLF

V gene: TRBV10-3
J gene: TRBJ2-2
D gene: NA
CDR3 protein: ASAMNTGELF

V gene: TRBV25-1
J gene: TRBJ1-1
D gene: NA
CDR3 protein: ASSELGSTDEAF

V gene: TRBV12-3/TRBV12-4
J gene: TRBJ1-5
D gene: NA
CDR3 protein: ASSFRKEGQPQH

V gene: TRBV20-1
J gene: TRBJ2-2
D gene: NA
CDR3 protein: SAPHRVVGELF

V gene: TRBV7-9
J gene: TRBJ1-2
D gene: NA
CDR3 protein: ASSWDGPYGYT

V gene: TRBV20-1
J gene: TRBJ2-5
D gene: NA
CDR3 protein: SAGDTGLETQY

V gene: TRBV4-1
J gene: TRBJ2-5
D gene: NA
CDR3 protein: ASSQVGPGQY

V gene: TRBV15
J gene: TRBJ1-5
D gene: TRBD1
CDR3 protein: ATSRGQGRNSNQPQH

V gene: TRBV7-2
J gene: TRBJ2-7
D gene: NA
CDR3 protein: ASSLDRVPAGEQY

V gene: TRBV29-1
J gene: TRBJ2-7
D gene: NA
CDR3 protein: SVGFFGRSPYEQY

V gene: TRBV20-1
J gene: TRBJ1-4
D gene: NA
CDR3 protein: SARGDEEWPTNEKLF

V gene: TRBV12-3/TRBV12-4
J gene: TRBJ1-5
D gene: NA
CDR3 protein: ASSFSSGGNNQPQH

V gene: TRBV7-9
J gene: TRBJ1-4
D gene: NA
CDR3 protein: ASSSTAGYLFEKLF

V gene: TRBV29-1
J gene: TRBJ1-2
D gene: NA
CDR3 protein: SVSGGVGYT

V gene: TRBV7-3
J gene: TRBJ1-1
D gene: NA
CDR3 protein: ASSLGPSRAQNTEAF

V gene: TRBV11-2
J gene: TRBJ2-7
D gene: TRBD2
CDR3 protein: ASSLSSGSMG

V gene: TRBV19
J gene: TRBJ1-3
D gene: NA
CDR3 protein: ASSKGQVAVPGNTIY

V gene: TRBV12-3/TRBV12-4
J gene: TRBJ2-7
D gene: NA
CDR3 protein: ASRSSVLGYEQY

V gene: TRBV5-1
J gene: TRBJ2-6
D gene: TRBD2
CDR3 protein: ASSLGAGTGANVLT

V gene: TRBV19
J gene: TRBJ1-2
D gene: NA
CDR3 protein: ASSIDGGGYT

V gene: TRBV7-9
J gene: TRBJ2-5
D gene: TRBD2
CDR3 protein: ASSLTGGLGGTQY

V gene: TRBV7-9
J gene: TRBJ1-1
D gene: TRBD1
CDR3 protein: ASRLPTGAGTEAF

V gene: TRBV15
J gene: TRBJ1-6
D gene: NA
CDR3 protein: ATSRDETGLNSPLH

V gene: TRBV20-1
J gene: TRBJ2-5
D gene: TRBD2
CDR3 protein: SAKDANGGAVETQY

V gene: TRBV12-3/TRBV12-4
J gene: TRBJ1-6
D gene: NA
CDR3 protein: VSSSPQGRSPLH

V gene: TRBV2
J gene: TRBJ1-6
D gene: NA
CDR3 protein: ASQTQGGPNSPLH

V gene: TRBV6-5
J gene: TRBJ1-6
D gene: NA
CDR3 protein: ASSSSTSPLH

V gene: TRBV25-1
J gene: TRBJ2-7
D gene: TRBD1
CDR3 protein: ARGTRGRVHEQY

V gene: TRBV4-1
J gene: TRBJ1-2
D gene: NA
CDR3 protein: ASSQEVQGSNYGYT

V gene: TRBV7-9
J gene: TRBJ1-2
D gene: TRBD1
CDR3 protein: ASSSGTGHNYGYT

V gene: TRBV19
J gene: TRBJ1-1
D gene: NA
CDR3 protein: ASSIGGGTNMNTEAF

V gene: TRBV7-9
J gene: TRBJ1-1
D gene: NA
CDR3 protein: ASSLAAQYTEAF

V gene: TRBV7-6
J gene: TRBJ1-1
D gene: TRBD1
CDR3 protein: ASGLDRVATEAF

V gene: TRBV12-3/TRBV12-4
J gene: TRBJ2-7
D gene: NA
CDR3 protein: ASQDPDYEQY

V gene: TRBV29-1
J gene: TRBJ1-4
D gene: NA
CDR3 protein: SVNRDPNEKLF

V gene: TRBV7-7
J gene: TRBJ2-2
D gene: NA
CDR3 protein: ASSRTLTGELF

V gene: TRBV7-9
J gene: TRBJ1-1
D gene: NA
CDR3 protein: ASSSPPGTEAF

V gene: TRBV6-5
J gene: TRBJ1-3
D gene: NA
CDR3 protein: ASSTGLNSGNTIY

V gene: TRBV9
J gene: TRBJ2-2
D gene: TRBD2
CDR3 protein: ASSVVAGVVTGELF

V gene: TRBV19
J gene: TRBJ2-7
D gene: NA
CDR3 protein: ASSIRLKPAAEQY

V gene: TRBV24-1
J gene: TRBJ2-6
D gene: NA
CDR3 protein: ATSDPTSPGANVLT

V gene: TRBV11-2
J gene: TRBJ2-7
D gene: NA
CDR3 protein: ASSPWRDYEQY

V gene: TRBV20-1
J gene: TRBJ2-5
D gene: TRBD2
CDR3 protein: SARELAGGQETQY

V gene: TRBV29-1
J gene: TRBJ2-1
D gene: TRBD2
CDR3 protein: SVPGSGDYNEQF